These T cell receptor beta chains were read from a single sample in a study of blood T cell repertoires in COVID-19. Data came from immunoSEQ multiplex PCR; TCRdb stores just in-frame clones and leaves some out. The sample records fewer than 300,000 clones, 70% to 85% being singletons. Input material: peripheral blood. Source of these receptors: a human donor with COVID-19, enrolled during active disease. The donor label of this sample is uncertain. Each CDR3 is given with its conserved first and last residue. A D gene is named only where the DNA matches it firmly. Expanded clones are given a class, and other clones once, few, many or no size at all.

v_call	d_call	clone_size	j_call	cdr3_aa	cdr3_nt
TRBV25-1	NA	NA	TRBJ1-1	CASSEYGGGVTEAFF	TGTGCCAGCAGTGAATATGGGGGGGGTGTCACTGAAGCTTTCTTT
TRBV2	TRBD1	NA	TRBJ1-2	CASSEDRASVGDGYTF	TGTGCCAGCAGTGAGGACAGGGCTTCGGTCGGAGATGGCTACACCTTC
TRBV12-3/TRBV12-4	TRBD1	NA	TRBJ1-1	CASSYTGETEAFF	TGTGCCAGCAGCTATACAGGGGAAACTGAAGCTTTCTTT
TRBV10-1	TRBD1	NA	TRBJ1-4	CASSGSRDRGILRSETNEKLFF	TGCGCCAGCAGTGGCTCGCGGGACAGGGGGATCTTGAGGAGCGAAACTAATGAAAAACTGTTTTTT
TRBV10-3	NA	NA	TRBJ1-2	CAISEADSRDGYTF	TGTGCCATCAGTGAGGCGGACTCGAGGGATGGCTACACCTTC
TRBV29-1	NA	once	TRBJ1-3	CSAEGGVSGNTIYF	TGCAGCGCCGAGGGCGGCGTCTCTGGAAACACCATATATTTT
TRBV2	NA	NA	TRBJ2-1	CASRRGAFPRDNEQFF	TGTGCCAGCCGTCGGGGGGCGTTTCCCCGGGACAATGAGCAGTTCTTC
TRBV18	NA	NA	TRBJ1-4	CASSETGEKLFF	TGTGCCAGCTCAGAGACAGGAGAAAAACTGTTTTTT
TRBV21-1	NA	NA	TRBJ2-3	CASNPGGNTDTQYF	TGTGCCAGCAACCCAGGGGGGAACACAGATACGCAGTATTTT
TRBV5-6	NA	few	TRBJ1-2	CASSPGGPRAYYGYTF	TGTGCCAGCAGCCCCGGGGGGCCCAGGGCATACTATGGCTACACCTTC
TRBV20-1	NA	once	TRBJ1-1	CSARDSSEAFF	TGCAGTGCTAGGGACAGTTCTGAAGCTTTCTTT
TRBV27	TRBD1	NA	TRBJ1-1	CASSLAKYRGSYTEAFF	TGTGCCAGCAGCTTAGCCAAGTACAGGGGGAGTTACACTGAAGCTTTCTTT
TRBV11-2	TRBD2	NA	TRBJ2-7	CASSPGGSSYEQYF	TGTGCCAGCAGCCCGGGAGGGAGCTCCTACGAGCAGTACTTC
TRBV5-1	NA	NA	TRBJ2-6	CASSSGLPVGANVLTF	TGCGCCAGCAGCTCGGGACTCCCTGTGGGGGCCAACGTCCTGACTTTC
TRBV18	NA	NA	TRBJ2-7	CASSPVPGATSYEQYF	TGTGCCAGCTCCCCCGTCCCTGGGGCGACCTCCTACGAGCAGTACTTC
TRBV10-2	TRBD1	NA	TRBJ2-7	CASSDGTGGYEQYF	TGCGCCAGCAGTGACGGGACAGGGGGCTACGAGCAGTACTTC
TRBV11-3	NA	NA	TRBJ2-5	CASSPGGRDQETQYF	TGTGCCAGCAGCCCGGGGGGCAGGGACCAAGAGACCCAGTACTTC
TRBV10-3	NA	NA	TRBJ2-6	CAITPGLSGANVLTF	TGTGCCATCACTCCAGGCCTCTCTGGGGCCAACGTCCTGACTTTC
TRBV19	TRBD2	NA	TRBJ2-5	CASKELAAQETQYF	TGTGCCTCCAAGGAGCTAGCGGCCCAAGAGACCCAGTACTTC
TRBV6-5	TRBD2	NA	TRBJ2-7	CASEVAGDTYEQYF	TGTGCCAGCGAGGTAGCGGGGGACACCTACGAGCAGTACTTC
TRBV12-3/TRBV12-4	NA	NA	TRBJ1-1	CASSLGQNTEAFF	TGTGCCAGCAGTTTGGGACAGAACACTGAAGCTTTCTTT
TRBV3-1/TRBV3-2	NA	NA	TRBJ1-1	CASSQVRNTEAFF	TGTGCCAGCAGCCAAGTTAGGAACACTGAAGCTTTCTTT
TRBV19	NA	once	TRBJ2-7	CASSIEGRAPYEQYF	TGTGCCAGTAGTATAGAGGGCAGGGCCCCCTACGAGCAGTACTTC
TRBV21-1	NA	NA	TRBJ1-2	CASSKGTDYGYTF	TGTGCCAGCAGCAAAGGGACAGATTATGGCTACACCTTC
TRBV2	TRBD2	NA	TRBJ2-1	CASSEARGGSYNEQFF	TGTGCCAGCAGTGAAGCGCGTGGCGGGAGTTACAATGAGCAGTTCTTC
TRBV7-9	TRBD2	NA	TRBJ2-1	CASSPTARLAGVSNEQFF	TGTGCCAGCAGCCCGACAGCCCGACTAGCGGGAGTGAGCAATGAGCAGTTCTTC
TRBV7-2	NA	NA	TRBJ2-2	CASSLVLQNTGELFF	TGTGCCAGCAGCTTAGTACTGCAAAACACCGGGGAGCTGTTTTTT
TRBV28	NA	NA	TRBJ1-2	CASSLFQGNGYTF	TGTGCCAGCAGTTTATTTCAGGGGAATGGCTACACCTTC
TRBV6-2/TRBV6-3	TRBD2	once	TRBJ2-7	CASSSGTYEQYF	TGTGCCAGCAGCAGCGGGACCTACGAGCAGTACTTC
TRBV5-1	TRBD1	NA	TRBJ1-6	CASSSGQGAYNSPLHF	TGCGCCAGCAGCTCGGGACAGGGGGCCTATAATTCACCCCTCCACTTT
TRBV18	TRBD1	NA	TRBJ2-5	CASSLGGTGGQETQYF	TGTGCCAGCTCTCTAGGGGGCACAGGGGGCCAAGAGACCCAGTACTTC
TRBV3-1/TRBV3-2	NA	NA	TRBJ1-1	CASTDLSGRRGAFF	TGTGCCAGCACCGATTTATCTGGCAGGAGGGGAGCTTTCTTT
TRBV9	TRBD1	NA	TRBJ2-2	CASSVGTEPNTGELFF	TGTGCCAGCAGCGTCGGGACAGAGCCGAACACCGGGGAGCTGTTTTTT
TRBV14	TRBD2	NA	TRBJ2-1	CASRSGRELRGEQFF	TGTGCCAGCCGCTCCGGGCGGGAGTTAAGGGGTGAGCAGTTCTTC
TRBV5-1	TRBD1	few	TRBJ2-7	CASSLRTGLSYEQYF	TGCGCCAGCAGCTTGCGGACAGGACTCTCCTACGAGCAGTACTTC
TRBV28	NA	NA	TRBJ1-2	CASSIATGLLYGYTF	TGTGCCAGCAGTATCGCAACAGGGCTCCTCTATGGCTACACCTTC
TRBV2	NA	NA	TRBJ1-3	CASSRFGNTIYF	TGTGCCAGCAGTCGGTTCGGAAACACCATATATTTT
TRBV28	NA	once	TRBJ1-3	CASSLAGVSGNTIYF	TGTGCCAGCAGTCTGGCAGGGGTCTCTGGAAACACCATATATTTT
TRBV6-2/TRBV6-3	TRBD2	NA	TRBJ2-3	CASRPSTGTSVRTDTQYF	TGTGCCAGCAGACCTTCAACCGGGACTAGCGTTCGCACAGATACGCAGTATTTT
TRBV5-4	TRBD1	once	TRBJ2-7	CASSLDRGLSEQYF	TGTGCCAGCAGCTTGGACAGGGGGCTGAGCGAGCAGTACTTC
TRBV5-5	NA	NA	TRBJ2-1	CASSLEGNRDEQFF	TGTGCCAGCAGCTTGGAGGGGAATCGGGATGAGCAGTTCTTC
TRBV6-4	TRBD1	NA	TRBJ1-5	CASKLTGVIGQPQHF	TGTGCCAGCAAGCTGACAGGGGTTATCGGGCAGCCCCAGCATTTT
TRBV5-1	NA	NA	TRBJ2-1	CASSLEESGFGEQFF	TGCGCCAGCAGCTTGGAGGAATCAGGGTTTGGGGAGCAGTTCTTC
TRBV19	NA	NA	TRBJ1-5	CASSLGAQASNQPQHF	TGTGCCAGTAGTTTAGGTGCTCAAGCAAGCAATCAGCCCCAGCATTTT
TRBV7-6	NA	NA	TRBJ1-6	CASSQQASSYNSPLHF	TGTGCCAGCAGCCAACAGGCGAGCTCCTATAATTCACCCCTCCACTTT
TRBV7-8	NA	NA	TRBJ1-6	CASSSLYSPLHF	TGTGCCAGCAGCTCACTATATTCACCCCTCCACTTT
TRBV29-1	NA	NA	TRBJ2-7	CSVAGHWDARTYEQYF	TGCAGCGTTGCGGGACACTGGGATGCCCGAACCTACGAGCAGTACTTC
TRBV28	TRBD2	NA	TRBJ2-1	CASSLGGRAYNEQFF	TGTGCCAGCAGTTTAGGAGGGAGGGCCTACAATGAGCAGTTCTTC
TRBV19	NA	NA	TRBJ2-3	CASLGIGRGGDTQYF	TGTGCCAGTCTCGGGATAGGCAGAGGAGGGGATACGCAGTATTTT
TRBV5-6	NA	NA	TRBJ1-4	CASSLGGQPGEKLFF	TGTGCCAGCAGCTTGGGTGGACAGCCAGGGGAAAAACTGTTTTTT
TRBV19	NA	many	TRBJ1-5	CASSIGRQANQPQHF	TGTGCCAGTAGTATAGGTAGACAGGCGAATCAGCCCCAGCATTTT
TRBV5-4	TRBD1	NA	TRBJ1-2	CASSPRQGAGYTF	TGTGCCAGCAGCCCCCGACAGGGGGCTGGCTACACCTTC
TRBV29-1	NA	NA	TRBJ2-7	CSVGRDAPYEQYF	TGCAGCGTTGGGAGGGACGCACCCTACGAGCAGTACTTC
TRBV19	NA	NA	TRBJ1-2	CASAAFDSYTF	TGTGCCAGTGCAGCCTTTGACAGCTACACCTTC
TRBV27	NA	NA	TRBJ2-5	CASSLYSAGIQETQYF	TGTGCCAGCAGTTTATATTCGGCGGGGATCCAAGAGACCCAGTACTTC
TRBV7-9	TRBD2	NA	TRBJ2-1	CASSLVLAGGPEQFF	TGTGCCAGCAGCTTAGTACTAGCGGGAGGGCCCGAGCAGTTCTTC
TRBV11-2	NA	NA	TRBJ2-4	CASSLGSGIQYF	TGTGCCAGCAGCTTAGGGAGCGGCATTCAGTACTTC